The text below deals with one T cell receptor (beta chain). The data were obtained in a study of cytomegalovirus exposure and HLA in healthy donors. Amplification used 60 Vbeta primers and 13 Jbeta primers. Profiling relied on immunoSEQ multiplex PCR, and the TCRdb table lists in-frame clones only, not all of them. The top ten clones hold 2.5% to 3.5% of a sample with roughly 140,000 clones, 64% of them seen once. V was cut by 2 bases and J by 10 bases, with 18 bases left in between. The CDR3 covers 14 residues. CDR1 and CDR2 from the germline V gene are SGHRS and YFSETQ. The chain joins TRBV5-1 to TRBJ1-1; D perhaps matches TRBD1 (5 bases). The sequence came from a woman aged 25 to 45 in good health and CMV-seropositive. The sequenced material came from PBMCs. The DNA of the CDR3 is TGCGCCAGCAGCTTACCGGGACTTTTATCGGGAGCTTTCTTT. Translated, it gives CASSLPGLLSGAFF.